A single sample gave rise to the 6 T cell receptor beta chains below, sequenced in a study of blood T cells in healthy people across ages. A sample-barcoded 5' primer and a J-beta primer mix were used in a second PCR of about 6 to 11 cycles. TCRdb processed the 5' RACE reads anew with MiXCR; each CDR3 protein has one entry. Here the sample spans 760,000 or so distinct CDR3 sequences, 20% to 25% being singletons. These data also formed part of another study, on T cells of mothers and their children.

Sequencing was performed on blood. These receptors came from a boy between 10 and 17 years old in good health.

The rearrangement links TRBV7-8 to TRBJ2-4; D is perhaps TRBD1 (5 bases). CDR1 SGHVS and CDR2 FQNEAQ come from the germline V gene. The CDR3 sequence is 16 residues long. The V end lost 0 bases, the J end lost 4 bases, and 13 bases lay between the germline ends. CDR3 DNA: TGTGCCAGCAGCTTAGCGCCTCAGGGCCTAAAAAACATTCAGTACTTC. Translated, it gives CASSLAPQGLKNIQYF.

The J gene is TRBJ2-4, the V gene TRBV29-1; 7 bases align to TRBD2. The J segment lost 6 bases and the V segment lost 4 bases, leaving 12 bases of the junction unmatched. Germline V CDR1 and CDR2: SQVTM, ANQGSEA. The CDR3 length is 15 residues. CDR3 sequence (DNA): TGCAGCGTTGCCCTGGGGGGGGATGAGAGAAACATTCAGTACTTC. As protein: CSVALGGDERNIQYF.

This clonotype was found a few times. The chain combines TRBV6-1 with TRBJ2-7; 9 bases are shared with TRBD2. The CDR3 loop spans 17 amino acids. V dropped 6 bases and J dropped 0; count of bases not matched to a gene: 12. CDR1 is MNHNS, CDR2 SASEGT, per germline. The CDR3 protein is CASSDGLAPLSSYEQYF. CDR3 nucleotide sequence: TGTGCCAGCAGCGACGGACTAGCGCCTCTCAGCTCCTACGAGCAGTACTTC.

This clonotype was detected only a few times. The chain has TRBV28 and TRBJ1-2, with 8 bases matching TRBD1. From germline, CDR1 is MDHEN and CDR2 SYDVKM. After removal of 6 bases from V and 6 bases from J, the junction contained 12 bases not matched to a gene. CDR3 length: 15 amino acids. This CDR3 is CASSPSTGVSNGYTF. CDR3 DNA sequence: TGTGCCAGCAGCCCTTCGACAGGGGTCTCAAATGGCTACACCTTC.

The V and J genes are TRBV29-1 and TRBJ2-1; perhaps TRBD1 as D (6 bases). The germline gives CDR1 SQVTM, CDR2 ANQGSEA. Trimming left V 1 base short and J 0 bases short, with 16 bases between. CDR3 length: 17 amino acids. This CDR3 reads CSVEGAGAPSSYNEQFF. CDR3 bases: TGCAGCGTTGAAGGTGCAGGGGCCCCTAGCTCCTACAATGAGCAGTTCTTC.

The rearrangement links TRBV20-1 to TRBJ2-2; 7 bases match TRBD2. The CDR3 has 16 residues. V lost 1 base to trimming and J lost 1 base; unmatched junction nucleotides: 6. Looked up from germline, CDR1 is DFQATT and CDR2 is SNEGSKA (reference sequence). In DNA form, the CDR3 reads TGCAGTGCTAGAGCCATCGGGGGGATGAACACCGGGGAGCTGTTTTTT. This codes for CSARAIGGMNTGELFF.